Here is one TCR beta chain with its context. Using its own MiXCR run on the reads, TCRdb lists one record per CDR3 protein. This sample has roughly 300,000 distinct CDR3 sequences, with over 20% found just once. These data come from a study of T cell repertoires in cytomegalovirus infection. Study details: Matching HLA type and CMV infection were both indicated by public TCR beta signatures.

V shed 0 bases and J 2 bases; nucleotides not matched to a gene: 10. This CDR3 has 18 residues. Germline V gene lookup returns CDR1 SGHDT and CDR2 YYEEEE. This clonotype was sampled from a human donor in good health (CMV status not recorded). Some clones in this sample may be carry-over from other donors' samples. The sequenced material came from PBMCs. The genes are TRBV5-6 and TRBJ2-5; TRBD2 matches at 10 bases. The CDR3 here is CASSLDVISGRSQETQYF. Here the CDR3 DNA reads TGTGCCAGCAGCTTGGACGTGATTAGCGGGAGGTCTCAAGAGACCCAGTACTTC.